What follows are 5 T cell receptor beta chains derived from one specimen sequenced in a study of blood T cell repertoires in COVID-19. The assay was immunoSEQ multiplex PCR, and TCRdb's table has in-frame clones only and misses some. The data contain 200,000 to 250,000 clones, about nine tenths of them singletons. Sequencing used peripheral blood. The receptors originated from a man between 60 and 75 years old with acute or convalescent COVID-19.

V and J are TRBV6-6 and TRBJ2-7; tentative D call: TRBD1 (8 bases). The CDR3 covers 13 residues. Germline CDR1 is MNHNY and CDR2 is SVGAGI (reference sequence). The germline V and J ends were trimmed by 7 bases and 4 bases, with 14 bases remaining between them. The CDR3, as DNA: TGTGCCAGCAATGGACAGGGAGGGTACGAGCAGTACTTC. Translated: CASNGQGGYEQYF.

In this sample, this clone turned up a few times. The rearrangement links TRBV3-1 (or the pseudogene TRBV3-2) to TRBJ2-3, with TRBD2 matching over 13 bases. V was pared by 4 bases and J by 2 bases, with 9 bases of the junction left unmatched. Germline CDR1 is LGHDT and CDR2 is YNNKEL (reference sequence). The CDR3 sequence is 18 residues long. The CDR3 here is CASSPGLAGVGFTDTQYF. In nucleotides, the CDR3 is TGTGCCAGCAGCCCCGGACTAGCGGGAGTCGGTTTCACAGATACGCAGTATTTT.

The V call is TRBV6-1, the J call TRBJ2-1; 8 nucleotides align to TRBD1. V shed 1 base and J 10 bases; nucleotides not matched to a gene: 6. The CDR3 contains 14 residues. Germline V CDR1 and CDR2: MNHNS, SASEGT. The CDR3 loop reads CASSEGQGPTEQFF. The CDR3 coding sequence is TGTGCCAGCAGTGAAGGACAGGGGCCCACAGAGCAGTTCTTC.

Here the CDR3 reads CASSAPSAAYEQYF. Written as DNA, the CDR3 is TGTGCCAGCAGTGCCCCTAGCGCGGCCTACGAGCAGTACTTC. The rearrangement uses TRBV28 and TRBJ2-7; D perhaps matches TRBD2 (6 bases). Germline V CDR1 and CDR2: MDHEN, SYDVKM. V lost 5 bases to trimming and J lost 2 bases, with 13 bases between them. CDR3 size: 14 residues.

This chain connects TRBV7-3 to TRBJ2-1, with a weak D call TRBD1 (5 bases). The CDR3 totals 15 residues. With 1 base removed from V and 8 bases from J, the gap between germline ends came to 15 bases. The germline CDR1 and CDR2 sequences are SGHTA and FQGTGA. CDR3 loop: CASSLMGLGMDEQFF. CDR3 bases: TGTGCCAGCAGCTTAATGGGGCTGGGCATGGATGAGCAGTTCTTC.